This TCR beta chain is from a study of T-cell memory formation after mild COVID-19 (dated by TCRdb to about 2021). Notes on the research overall: TCR sequence clusters from the two donors were found to be largely donor specific. Two young, previously healthy adult volunteers made up the cohort, one male and one female. In two donors, T-cell clones that expanded and contracted after mild COVID-19 were followed by sequencing TCRalpha and TCRbeta repertoires longitudinally.

PBMCs were isolated by Ficoll-Paque density gradient centrifugation. As concerns this clonotype: Which antigen it targets is not known. Base qualities are not at hand, and no much larger clone is one base apart.

Study-level results and caveats: Clones contracting from day 15 to 85 had balanced CD4/CD8 phenotypes, while a second wave expanding from day 15 to 37 was biased towards CD4+. The study included only a couple of mild cases, and larger cohorts that include severe cases with pre-infection samples were judged to be necessary. SARS-CoV-2 specificity of the second-wave clones peaking on day 37 was not confirmed. Contracting CD4+ clones were located mainly in the CM and EM memory subsets, whereas CD8+ clones were found to be enriched in EMRA. Some responding clones were detected in pre-infection memory, suggesting pre-existing cross-reactive memory T cells joined the SARS-CoV-2 response.

Trimming costs V 5 bases and J 3 bases, and their ends lie 7 bases apart. CDR3 length: 12 amino acids, cysteine to phenylalanine. Only the CDR3 DNA is retained, 36 bases long and in frame from the first base. CDR1 LNHNV and CDR2 YYDKDF are derived from the germline V gene (reference sequence). TCRdb names Illumina NovaSeq 6000 as the instrument used. TCRalpha and TCRbeta cDNA libraries were built by 5'RACE with constant-segment primers, adding sample barcodes and unique molecular identifiers. RNA was extracted from every sample with Trizol reagent. The libraries were amplified in two PCR steps, and the second step added a second sample barcode and Illumina TruSeq adapters. Sequencing of the libraries was done on an Illumina NovaSeq, producing 2 x 150 bp paired-end reads. Regarding the original processing steps: The reads were demultiplexed and collapsed into UMI-guided consensus sequences using migec v1.2.7. Using mixcr v2.1.11, UMI consensuses were aligned to TRA and TRB V and J templates and then assembled into clonotypes. A clonotype was counted as expanded or contracted only if both edgeR and NoisET called the change significant, with noise models trained on biological replicates. edgeR calls used a false discovery rate-adjusted p below 0.01 and a log2 fold-change threshold of 1. As an exploratory analysis of dynamics, PCA with hierarchical clustering was applied to max-normalized trajectories of the 1000 most abundant clonotypes. Separately sequenced CD4+ and CD8+ repertoires were used to assign a CD4 or CD8 phenotype to each responding clone. The raw public reads went through TCRdb reprocessing: fastp at Q25, MiXCR clone calling, in-frame beta chains kept. Records with the same CDR3 protein are collapsed into one entry carrying the most frequent genes and DNA. These V and J calls derive from TCRdb rather than the authors' analysis. The sample records 450,000 or so distinct CDR3 sequences, about 23% of which are singletons. The ten largest clonotypes hold about 12% of the sample.

The sample consisted of PBMCs or a T cell subset sorted from them (not recorded which). Recombination connected TRBV15 to TRBJ2-5; the D gene cannot be resolved reliably. This TCR was recovered from an adult woman who had mild COVID-19 (a few samples of this study predate the infection). The sample titles of this study are shuffled in the database, so cell type and time point are left out; the donor was told from shared clones. The DNA sequence is as follows: TGTGCCACCAGCCAGGCCGAAGAGACCCAGTACTTC. Translated, this gives CATSQAEETQYF.